This T cell receptor beta chain was captured in a study of radiotherapy plus CTLA-4 blockade in lung cancer. Study-wide context: Objective responses occurred in roughly a sixth of patients; about 32% had disease control.

As concerns this clone: Its antigen is currently unknown.

V was shortened by 6 bases and J by 4 bases, with 10 bases between the two germline ends. Germline assignment: CDR1 SGHAT and CDR2 FQNNGV. CDR3 length: 13 amino acids. Regarding the study as a whole: Peripheral blood showed expansion of tumor-derived TCR clones after radiotherapy and ipilimumab. The best prediction of response reportedly came from early blood T cell clone dynamics, with interferon-beta.

Each patient with chemo-refractory metastatic non-small-cell lung cancer was treated with focal radiation plus CTLA-4 blockade using ipilimumab. Generated by immunoSEQ multiplex PCR, the TCRdb table keeps only in-frame clones and is missing some. The sample comprises about 82,000 clones, 72% of which are singletons, and around an eighth rests with the top ten. The chain has TRBV11-2 and TRBJ1-5; D is unresolved. This sample comprised peripheral blood, obtained from a patient treated with radiotherapy plus ipilimumab. The TCR sequence derives from a human donor with non-small cell lung cancer that progressed on radiotherapy plus ipilimumab. The CDR3 loop is CASSSTPNQPQHF. The CDR3 DNA reads as TGTGCCAGCAGTTCGACACCAAATCAGCCCCAGCATTTT.